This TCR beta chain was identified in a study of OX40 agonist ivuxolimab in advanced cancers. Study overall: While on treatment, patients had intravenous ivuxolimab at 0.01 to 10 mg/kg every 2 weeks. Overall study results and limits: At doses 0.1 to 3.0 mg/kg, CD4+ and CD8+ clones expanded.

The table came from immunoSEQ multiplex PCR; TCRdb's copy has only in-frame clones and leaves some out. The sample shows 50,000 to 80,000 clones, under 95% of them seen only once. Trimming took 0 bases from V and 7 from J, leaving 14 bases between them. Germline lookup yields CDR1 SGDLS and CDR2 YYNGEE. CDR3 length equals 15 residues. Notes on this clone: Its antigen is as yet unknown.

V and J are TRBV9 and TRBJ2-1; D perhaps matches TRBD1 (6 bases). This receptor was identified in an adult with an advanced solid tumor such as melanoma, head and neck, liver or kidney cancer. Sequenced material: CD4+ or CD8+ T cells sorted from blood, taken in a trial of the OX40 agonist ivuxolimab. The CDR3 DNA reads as TGTGCCAGCAGCGTAGCGCCAGGGGTCTGGAATGAGCAGTTCTTC. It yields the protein CASSVAPGVWNEQFF.